Listed here are 8 T cell receptor beta chains from one sample, sequenced in a study of cytomegalovirus exposure and HLA in healthy donors. In the PCR, 60 Vbeta and 13 Jbeta primers were used. The method was immunoSEQ multiplex PCR; TCRdb's version includes in-frame clones alone and lacks a portion of them. The data show around 220,000 clones, 83% seen once. The source material was PBMCs. The receptors come from a girl under 18 in good health and CMV-seronegative.

The genes are TRBV15 and TRBJ2-7; possible D gene TRBD1, 5 bases. Germline lookup yields CDR1 LNHNV and CDR2 YYDKDF (reference sequence). Trimming shortened V by 0 bases and J by 4 bases, and 13 bases separated the two germline ends. This CDR3 has 15 residues. The CDR3 protein is CATSREAGLGYEQYF. CDR3 in DNA: TGTGCCACCAGCAGAGAGGCAGGGCTAGGGTACGAGCAGTACTTC.

This chain connects TRBV13 to TRBJ2-7, with 9 bases lining up with TRBD1. The germline CDR1 and CDR2 sequences are PRHDT and FYEKMQ (reference sequence). V shed 0 bases, J shed 3 bases, and the junction held 6 bases outside the gene matches. The CDR3 covers 16 residues. CDR3 sequence: CASSLGRDRAYYEQYF. As DNA, the CDR3 is TGTGCCAGCAGCTTAGGCCGGGACAGGGCCTACTACGAGCAGTACTTC.

This clone was counted a few times. The V gene is TRBV6-5, the J gene TRBJ1-6, with D perhaps TRBD1 (5 bases). Germline V CDR1 and CDR2: MNHEY, SVGAGI. The V end lost 5 bases, the J end lost 10 bases, and 18 bases lay between the germline ends. The CDR3 is 15 residues long. CDR3 loop: CASSNQGRLGSPLHF. CDR3 coding DNA: TGTGCCAGCAGTAACCAGGGCCGGCTCGGCTCACCCCTCCACTTT.

Only one count was recorded for this clone. This chain joins TRBV6-4 and TRBJ1-6; D call uncertain. The CDR3 sequence is 13 residues long. The germline V and J ends were trimmed by 2 bases and 7 bases, with 6 bases remaining between them. Per the germline V gene, CDR1 is MRHNA and CDR2 is SNTAGT. The CDR3 nucleotides are TGTGCCAGCAGTGACAGCTACAATTCACCCCTCCACTTT. Its protein is CASSDSYNSPLHF.

This chain connects TRBV30 to TRBJ2-3; unclear D gene. The germline gives CDR1 GTSNPN, CDR2 SVGIG (reference sequence). V lost 5 bases and J 7 bases, leaving 13 bases between the germline ends. The length of the CDR3 is 12 residues. The CDR3 DNA reads TGTGCCTGGGCCATGGCGGTTCATACGCAGTATTTT. The encoded protein is CAWAMAVHTQYF.

The V gene is TRBV4-3, the J gene TRBJ2-7; the match to TRBD2 covers 7 bases. Germline CDR1 is LGHNA and CDR2 is YSLEER. J was trimmed by 4 bases and V by 1 base; bases with no gene match: 10. The CDR3 covers 16 residues. The DNA for the CDR3 is TGCGCCAGCAGCCAAGCGGTCGGGGAGGGACCTTACGAGCAGTACTTC. The encoded protein is CASSQAVGEGPYEQYF.

The rearrangement joins TRBV28 to TRBJ1-2, with 12 bases matching TRBD1. V was clipped by 7 bases and J by 7 bases; unmatched bases: 7. The CDR3 length is 14 residues. Germline assignment: CDR1 MDHEN and CDR2 SYDVKM. CDR3 nucleotides: TGTGCCAGCAAGGGGGGGACAGGGGGCTGTGGCTACACCTTC. Translating it yields CASKGGTGGCGYTF.

The genes are TRBV5-5 and TRBJ2-3; the D gene is possibly TRBD1 (6 bases). Per the germline V gene, CDR1 is SGHKS and CDR2 is YYEKEE (reference sequence). V lost 3 bases to trimming and J lost 5 bases, with 10 bases between them. This CDR3 region has 13 residues. The CDR3 is CASSWRQVDTQYF. The DNA for the CDR3 is TGTGCCAGCAGCTGGAGACAGGTAGATACGCAGTATTTT.